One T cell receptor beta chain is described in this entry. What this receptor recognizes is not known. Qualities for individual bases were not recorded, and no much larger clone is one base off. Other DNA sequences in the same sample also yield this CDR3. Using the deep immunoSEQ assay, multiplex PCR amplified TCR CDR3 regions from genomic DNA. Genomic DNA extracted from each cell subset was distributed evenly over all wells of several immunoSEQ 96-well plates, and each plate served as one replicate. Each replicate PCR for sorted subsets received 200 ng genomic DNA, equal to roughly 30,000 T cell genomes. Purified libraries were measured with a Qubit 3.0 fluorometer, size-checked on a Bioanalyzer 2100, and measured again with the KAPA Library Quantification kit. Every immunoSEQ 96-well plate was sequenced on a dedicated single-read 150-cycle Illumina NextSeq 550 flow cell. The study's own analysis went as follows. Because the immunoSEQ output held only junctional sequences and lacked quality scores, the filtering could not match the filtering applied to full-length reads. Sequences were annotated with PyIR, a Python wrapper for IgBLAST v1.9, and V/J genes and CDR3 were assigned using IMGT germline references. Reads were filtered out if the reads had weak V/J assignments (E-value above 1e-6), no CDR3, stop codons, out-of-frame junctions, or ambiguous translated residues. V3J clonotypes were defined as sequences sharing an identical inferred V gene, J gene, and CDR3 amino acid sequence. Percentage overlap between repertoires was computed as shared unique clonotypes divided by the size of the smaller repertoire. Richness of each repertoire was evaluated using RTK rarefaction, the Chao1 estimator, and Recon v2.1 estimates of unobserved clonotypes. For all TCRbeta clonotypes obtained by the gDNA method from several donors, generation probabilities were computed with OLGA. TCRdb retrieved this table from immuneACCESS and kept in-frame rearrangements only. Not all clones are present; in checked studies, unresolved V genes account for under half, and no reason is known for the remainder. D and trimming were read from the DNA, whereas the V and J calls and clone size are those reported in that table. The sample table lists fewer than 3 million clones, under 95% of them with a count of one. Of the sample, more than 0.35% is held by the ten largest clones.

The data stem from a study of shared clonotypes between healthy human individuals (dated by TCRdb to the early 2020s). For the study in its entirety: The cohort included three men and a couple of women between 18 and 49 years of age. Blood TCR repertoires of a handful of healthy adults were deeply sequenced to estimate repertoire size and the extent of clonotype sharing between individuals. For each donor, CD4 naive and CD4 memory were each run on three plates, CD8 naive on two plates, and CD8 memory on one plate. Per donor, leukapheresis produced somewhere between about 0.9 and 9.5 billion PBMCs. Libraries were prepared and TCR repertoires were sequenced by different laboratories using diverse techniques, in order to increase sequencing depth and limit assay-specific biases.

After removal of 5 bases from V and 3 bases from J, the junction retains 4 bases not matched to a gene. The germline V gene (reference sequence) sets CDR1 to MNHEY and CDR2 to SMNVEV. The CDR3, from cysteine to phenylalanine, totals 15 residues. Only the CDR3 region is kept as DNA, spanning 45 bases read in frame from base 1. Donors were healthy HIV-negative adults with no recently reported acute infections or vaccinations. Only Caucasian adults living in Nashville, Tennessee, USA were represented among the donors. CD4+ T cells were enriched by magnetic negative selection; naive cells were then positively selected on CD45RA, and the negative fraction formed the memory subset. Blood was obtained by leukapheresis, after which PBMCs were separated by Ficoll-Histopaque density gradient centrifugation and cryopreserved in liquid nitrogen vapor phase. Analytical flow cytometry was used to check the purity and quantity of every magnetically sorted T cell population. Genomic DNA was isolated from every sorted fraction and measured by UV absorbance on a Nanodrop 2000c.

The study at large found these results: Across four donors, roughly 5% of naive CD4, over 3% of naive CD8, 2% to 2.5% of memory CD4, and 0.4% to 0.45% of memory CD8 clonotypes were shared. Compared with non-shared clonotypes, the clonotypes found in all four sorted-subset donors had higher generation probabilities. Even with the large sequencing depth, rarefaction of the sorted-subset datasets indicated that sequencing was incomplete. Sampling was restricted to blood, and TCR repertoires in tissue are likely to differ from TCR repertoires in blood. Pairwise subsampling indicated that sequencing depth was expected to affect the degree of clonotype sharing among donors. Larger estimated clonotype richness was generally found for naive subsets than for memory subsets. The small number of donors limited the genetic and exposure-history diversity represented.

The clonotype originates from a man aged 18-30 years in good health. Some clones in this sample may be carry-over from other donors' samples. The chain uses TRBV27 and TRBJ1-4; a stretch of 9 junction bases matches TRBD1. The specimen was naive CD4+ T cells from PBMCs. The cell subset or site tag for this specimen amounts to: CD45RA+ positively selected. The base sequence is TGTGCCAGCAGTCGGGACAGGGCCGCTAATGAAAAACTGTTTTTT. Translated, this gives CASSRDRAANEKLFF.